The T cell receptor (beta chain) under discussion was sequenced for a study of T cells in Graves' hyperthyroidism and ophthalmopathy. This clonotype came up many times. Its specificity is unknown. Trimming took off 5 bases at V and 4 bases at J, with 12 bases between the two ends. The CDR3 spans 12 residues. Germline values: CDR1 GTSNPN, CDR2 SVGIG (reference sequence). General study findings and limits: The model made its ophthalmopathy prediction, and onset followed a median approximately 6 months later.

TCR beta CDR3 sequences were amplified from RNA transcripts. The TCR CDR3 first-round RT-PCR relied on the HTBI primer set. From the multiplex PCR reads, TCRdb called clonotypes with MiXCR, one entry per CDR3 protein. The sample comprises 470,000 or so distinct CDR3 sequences, about 20% of which are singletons, and more than 20% rests with the top ten. PBMCs were obtained from 7.5 to 10 ml fresh peripheral blood. Material for sequencing was blood. The sequence was obtained from a man between 18 and 29 years old with Graves' hyperthyroidism. The chain combines TRBV30 with TRBJ2-7; D unclear. The CDR3 is CAWAASRYEQYF. The CDR3, as DNA: TGTGCCTGGGCGGCCTCTCGGTACGAGCAGTACTTC.